This passage covers 24 T cell receptor beta chains from one sample sequenced in a study of blood T cell repertoires in COVID-19. The repertoire was sequenced with immunoSEQ multiplex PCR; TCRdb's copy has only in-frame clones and lacks some. The sample has about 210,000 clones; around four fifths are singletons. The specimen was peripheral blood. The receptors originated from a woman in her forties or fifties with active or convalescent COVID-19.

The chain uses TRBV6-1 and TRBJ1-3, with a weak D call TRBD1 (6 bases). CDR1 and CDR2 (germline): MNHNS, SASEGT. The length of the CDR3 is 17 residues. The germline V and J ends were trimmed by 1 base and 4 bases, with 17 bases remaining between them. CDR3 DNA: TGTGCCAGCAGTGAAGGATGGGGGCAGAGCCGGGGAAACACCATATATTTT. It translates to CASSEGWGQSRGNTIYF.

The V call is TRBV3-1 (or the pseudogene TRBV3-2), the J call TRBJ1-5; D call uncertain. The CDR3 runs 15 residues. V was pared by 0 bases and J by 11 bases, with 17 bases between. The germline V gene has CDR1 LGHDT and CDR2 YNNKEL (reference sequence). In DNA, the CDR3 is TGTGCCAGCAGCCAAGATGGCAGGCCGCAGGCAGCCCAGCATTTT. It translates to CASSQDGRPQAAQHF.

This clone was seen once. V and J are TRBV28 and TRBJ1-6, with 7 bases lining up with TRBD1. Germline CDR1 is MDHEN and CDR2 is SYDVKM. The V segment lost 4 bases and the J segment 12 bases; nucleotides outside the gene matches: 12. The CDR3 length is 15 residues. The CDR3 sequence: CASSSPGQLIRPLHF. CDR3 DNA: TGTGCCAGCAGTTCTCCGGGACAGCTAATTCGACCCCTCCACTTT.

The chain joins TRBV2 to TRBJ2-7; a possible D gene is TRBD1 (6 bases). In germline, CDR1 is SNHLY, CDR2 FYNNEI. CDR3 size: 12 residues. V was clipped by 5 bases and J by 6 bases, with 11 bases between them. The CDR3 loop is CASSYSGVEQYV. The CDR3 DNA is TGTGCCAGCAGTTATTCAGGGGTCGAGCAGTACGTC.

This chain uses TRBV25-1 with TRBJ2-3, with D possibly being TRBD2 (5 bases). This CDR3 has 15 residues. V was pared by 2 bases and J by 2 bases, with 11 bases between. Looked up from germline, CDR1 is MGHDK and CDR2 is SYGVNS. CDR3: CASSEGSGDTDTQYF. The CDR3 DNA follows: TGTGCCAGCAGTGAAGGGAGCGGAGACACAGATACGCAGTATTTT.

V gene TRBV28 combines with J gene TRBJ1-1; 9 bases are a match to TRBD1. The junction had 1 base not matched to a gene; V was cut back by 3 bases and J by 5 bases. Germline CDR1 MDHEN, CDR2 SYDVKM. The CDR3 loop spans 13 amino acids. CDR3 nucleotides: TGTGCCAGCAGTTTCGACAGGGGGACTGAAGCTTTCTTT. Translation: CASSFDRGTEAFF.

This clone was seen only a few times. The chain employs TRBV28 and TRBJ1-5, with a possible D match to TRBD1 (5 bases). CDR1 is MDHEN and CDR2 is SYDVKM in the germline V gene. The CDR3 totals 12 residues. The V end lost 6 bases, the J end lost 7 bases, and 10 bases lay between the germline ends. The chain's CDR3 is CASRAGYQPQHF. The CDR3 nucleotides are TGTGCCAGCAGAGCAGGGTACCAGCCCCAGCATTTT. Combining the CDR3 with reference TRBV28 and TRBJ1-5 gives the whole variable domain DVKVTQSSRYLVKRTGEKVFLECVQDMDHENMFWYRQDPGLGLRLIYFSYDVKMKEKGDIPEGYSVSREKKERFSLILESASTNQTSMYLCASRAGYQPQHFGDGTRLSIL.

The chain couples TRBV3-1 (or the pseudogene TRBV3-2) to TRBJ2-4; 13 bases are shared with TRBD2. The germline CDR1 and CDR2 sequences are LGHDT and YNNKEL (reference sequence). CDR3 length equals 17 residues. V lost 2 bases, J lost 8 bases, and 9 bases stayed unmatched. CDR3 region: CASSQLRTSGSGDIQYF. CDR3 DNA: TGTGCCAGCAGCCAATTGAGGACTAGCGGGAGCGGCGACATTCAGTACTTC.

This clone was counted once. The rearrangement uses TRBV6-7 and TRBJ1-2; possibly TRBD1 for D (5 bases). TRBV6-7 qualifies as an ORF whose function is uncertain. The V gene lost 6 bases and the J gene lost 1 base, with 24 bases spanning the gap. The CDR3 has 18 residues. CDR3 DNA: TGTGCCAGCAGCTTACCCGGGGACTGCGTTGTGCATAACTATGGCTACACCTTC. Translating gives CASSLPGDCVVHNYGYTF.

The J gene is TRBJ1-2, the V gene TRBV9, with a possible D match to TRBD1 (6 bases). The CDR3 runs to 11 residues. V lost 0 bases, J lost 11 bases, and 8 bases lay in between. Germline CDR1 SGDLS, CDR2 YYNGEE. The DNA of the CDR3 is TGTGCCAGCAGCGTAGACAGGGTGTACACCTTC. This gives the protein CASSVDRVYTF.

CDR3 sequence: CASSPVGELGTIYF. The DNA for the CDR3 is TGTGCCAGCTCACCGGTCGGAGAATTGGGCACCATATATTTT. The chain uses TRBV18 and TRBJ1-3; D gene uncertain. Trimming removed 3 bases from V and 9 bases from J, with 15 bases in between. CDR1 is KGHSH, CDR2 LQKENI, per germline. CDR3 size: 14 residues.

This rearrangement joins TRBV5-5 to TRBJ1-2; no definite D call. V lost 4 bases to trimming and J lost 4 bases, with 20 bases between them. CDR1 and CDR2 (germline): SGHKS, YYEKEE (reference sequence). The CDR3 totals 16 residues. The CDR3 region is CASSPAQSNLAYGYTF. CDR3 DNA sequence: TGTGCCAGCAGCCCCGCTCAGTCCAATCTGGCCTATGGCTACACCTTC.

The chain has TRBV6-1 and TRBJ2-7; weak D call: TRBD2 (6 bases). CDR1 and CDR2 from the germline V gene are MNHNS and SASEGT. The CDR3 is 15 amino acids. Trimming pared 1 base from V and 2 bases from J, leaving 12 bases between. DNA for the CDR3: TGTGCCAGCAGTGAAGGCCCAGCGGGTACCTACGAGCAGTACGTC. Protein product: CASSEGPAGTYEQYV.

V and J are TRBV30 and TRBJ2-1, with 7 positions matching TRBD2. Germline CDR1 and CDR2: GTSNPN and SVGIG (reference sequence). The CDR3 runs to 14 residues. Trimming at V came to 2 bases and at J to 10 bases, leaving 11 bases not matched to a gene. CDR3 residues: CAWSLTSRLGEQFF. The DNA of the CDR3 is TGTGCCTGGAGTCTGACTAGCCGCCTCGGGGAGCAGTTCTTC.

The chain joins TRBV30 to TRBJ2-5; TRBD2 matches at 8 bases. Germline V CDR1 and CDR2: GTSNPN, SVGIG (reference sequence). V trimming: 3 bases; J trimming: 4 bases; junction bases outside the gene matches: 10. CDR3 length: 15 amino acids. CDR3 sequence: CAWSSGLAGRETQYF. The DNA for the CDR3 is TGTGCCTGGAGCTCTGGGCTAGCGGGTAGAGAGACCCAGTACTTC.

A few counts support this clone. This rearrangement joins TRBV19 to TRBJ1-5; 8 bases agree with TRBD1. CDR1 and CDR2 from the germline V gene are LNHDA and SQIVND (reference sequence). V dropped 5 bases and J dropped 1; count of bases not matched to a gene: 7. This CDR3 is 16 amino acids long. This CDR3 is CASSFYRGTSNQPQHF. CDR3 DNA: TGTGCCAGTAGTTTCTACAGGGGGACCAGCAATCAGCCCCAGCATTTT. Full variable domain (outside the CDR3, taken from reference TRBV19 and TRBJ1-5): DGGITQSPKYLFRKEGQNVTLSCEQNLNHDAMYWYRQDPGQGLRLIYYSQIVNDFQKGDIAEGYSVSREKKESFPLTVTSAQKNPTAFYLCASSFYRGTSNQPQHFGDGTRLSIL.

The chain combines TRBV2 with TRBJ2-4, with 7 nucleotides matching TRBD1. Germline CDR1 and CDR2: SNHLY and FYNNEI. This CDR3 contains 15 residues. Losses at the gene ends were 7 bases for V and 0 bases for J; bases not matched to a gene: 6. Here the CDR3 reads CASTSGGIAKNIQYF. CDR3 nucleotide sequence: TGTGCCAGCACCTCAGGGGGTATAGCCAAAAACATTCAGTACTTC.

The CDR3 nucleotides are TGTGCCAGCAGCACGGCAGGGGGGAGGTATGGCTACACCTTC. Translation: CASSTAGGRYGYTF. The V call is TRBV5-6, the J call TRBJ1-2; 7 positions agree with TRBD1. Trimming cost V 4 bases and J 5 bases; bases outside gene matches: 8. The germline gives CDR1 SGHDT, CDR2 YYEEEE. CDR3 length: 14 amino acids.

A remark on this clone: A clone one base away is much larger, so this may be a read error. Additional DNA sequences in this sample encode the identical CDR3. The chain employs TRBV5-1 and TRBJ2-6, with no clear D. Trimming pared 3 bases from V and 1 base from J, leaving 5 bases between. Germline V gene sequence: CDR1 SGHRS, CDR2 YFSETQ. This CDR3 contains 14 residues. CDR3: CASSYYSGANVLTF. CDR3 DNA sequence: TGCGCCAGCAGCTACTATTCTGGGGCCAACGTCCTGACTTTC.

V usage is TRBV10-1 and J usage is TRBJ2-2, with D unclear. V was clipped by 2 bases and J by 2 bases, with 6 bases between them. The length of the CDR3 is 14 residues. Germline V gene lookup returns CDR1 WNHNN and CDR2 SYGVQD (reference sequence). This CDR3 reads CASSEMANTGELFF. In DNA form, the CDR3 reads TGCGCCAGCAGTGAGATGGCTAACACCGGGGAGCTGTTTTTT.

The chain employs TRBV15 and TRBJ2-7; TRBD1 agrees at 9 bases. The CDR3 is 18 residues long. Losses at the gene ends were 1 base for V and 1 base for J; bases not matched to a gene: 11. The germline V gene has CDR1 LNHNV and CDR2 YYDKDF (reference sequence). CDR3 DNA: TGTGCCACCAGCAGAGTGTCGGTGGGACAGGGAGAATCCTACGAGCAGTACTTC. Its protein product is CATSRVSVGQGESYEQYF.

The rearrangement links TRBV27 to TRBJ2-2; 7 nucleotides match TRBD1. CDR3 length: 16 amino acids. V lost 8 bases to trimming and J lost 1 base; unmatched junction nucleotides: 10. Germline V lookup: CDR1 MNHEY, CDR2 SMNVEV (reference sequence). The CDR3 loop is CASLALRQGNTGELFF. For the CDR3, the DNA is TGTGCCAGCCTTGCCTTGAGACAGGGGAACACCGGGGAGCTGTTTTTT.

This clone occurred once. The rearrangement uses TRBV30 and TRBJ1-1, with D maybe TRBD1 (6 bases). The CDR3 is 14 residues long. Germline-derived CDR1 and CDR2 are GTSNPN and SVGIG (reference sequence). Trimming took 0 bases from V and 0 from J, leaving 8 bases between them. Here the CDR3 reads CAWSVSGVNTEAFF. CDR3 DNA sequence: TGTGCCTGGAGTGTTTCAGGGGTGAACACTGAAGCTTTCTTT.

The rearrangement uses TRBV25-1 and TRBJ2-3; TRBD2 agrees at 11 bases. V dropped 3 bases and J dropped 3; count of bases not matched to a gene: 5. The CDR3 is 16 residues long. Germline V gives CDR1 MGHDK, CDR2 SYGVNS. The CDR3 DNA is TGTGCCAGCAGTGACTCGACTAGCGGGGTTACAGATACGCAGTATTTT. Translation gives CASSDSTSGVTDTQYF.